The 22 T cell receptor beta chains presented below share a single source sample, sequenced in a study of CD8 T cells in Susac syndrome. The RNA, roughly 0.45 to 1 ug, was put through reverse transcription using random hexamers. TCRdb independently ran MiXCR on the immunoSEQ multiplex PCR reads; one entry per CDR3 protein. The sample includes about 440,000 distinct CDR3 sequences, approximately 85% of them seen just once. Sequenced material: CD8+ T cells from PBMCs. These receptors were collected from a human donor with multiple sclerosis.

The CDR3 here is CASSNSGSTDTQYF. DNA of the CDR3: TGTGCCAGCAGTAATAGCGGATCCACAGATACGCAGTATTTT. J is TRBJ2-3 and V is TRBV12-3 or TRBV12-4; D possibly corresponds to TRBD2 (6 bases). Trimming removed 5 bases at V and 2 bases at J, with 11 bases between. The CDR3 loop spans 14 amino acids.

This clonotype was observed a few times. V is TRBV5-1 and J is TRBJ2-1; TRBD2 aligns across 8 bases. This CDR3 contains 14 residues. Trimming took 5 bases from V and 4 from J; bases not matched to a gene: 5. Germline V gene data show CDR1 as SGHRS and CDR2 as YFSETQ. As DNA, the CDR3 is TGCGCCAGCAGTGATCGGGGGGGTTACAATGAGCAGTTCTTC. Encoded protein: CASSDRGGYNEQFF.

V is TRBV27 and J is TRBJ1-2; a possible D gene is TRBD1 (6 bases). Per germline, CDR1 MNHEY and CDR2 SMNVEV (reference sequence). CDR3 length: 13 residues. V lost 3 bases and J lost 8, with 13 bases in between. CDR3 DNA sequence: TGTGCCAGCAGTTTTGGGGGGGCGGGCGGCTACACCTTC. This sequence encodes CASSFGGAGGYTF.

V and J are TRBV12-5 and TRBJ2-1; D call uncertain. There are 12 residues in the CDR3. From germline, CDR1 is LGHNT and CDR2 FRNRAP. Trimming took off 0 bases at V and 9 bases at J, with 6 bases between the two ends. The CDR3 nucleotides are TGTGCTAGTGGTTTGGTACGGAGTGAGCAGTTCTTC. This translates into CASGLVRSEQFF.

This clonotype occurred once. This chain links TRBV11-2 with TRBJ1-1, with a possible D match to TRBD1 (5 bases). The germline gives CDR1 SGHAT, CDR2 FQNNGV. This CDR3 has 15 residues. The germline V and J ends were trimmed by 5 bases and 3 bases, with 16 bases remaining between them. The DNA for the CDR3 is TGTGCCAGCAGCCCCCCGGGATTGGGGGACACTGAAGCTTTCTTT. Translated: CASSPPGLGDTEAFF. The whole variable domain, remainder taken from reference TRBV11-2 and TRBJ1-1, is EAGVAQSPRYKIIEKRQSVAFWCNPISGHATLYWYQQILGQGPKLLIQFQNNGVVDDSQLPKDRFSAERLKGVDSTLKIQPAKLEDSAVYLCASSPPGLGDTEAFFGQGTRLTVV.

This chain connects TRBV5-4 to TRBJ2-3; D is perhaps TRBD1 (5 bases). CDR1 is SGHNT and CDR2 is YYREEE in the germline V gene (reference sequence). The CDR3 loop spans 12 amino acids. V gave up 3 bases and J gave up 6 bases, with 8 bases separating them. The CDR3 loop is CASSYQGDTQYF. The CDR3, as DNA: TGTGCCAGCAGCTACCAGGGTGATACGCAGTATTTT.

This chain links TRBV27 with TRBJ2-5; a possible D gene is TRBD2 (5 bases). Germline lookup yields CDR1 MNHEY and CDR2 SMNVEV (reference sequence). The CDR3 contains 14 residues. Trimming stripped 2 bases from V and 4 bases from J, with 11 bases between. The CDR3 DNA is TGTGCCAGCAGTTTAACGCGGGCGGCAGAGACCCAGTACTTC. It is translated as CASSLTRAAETQYF.

The rearrangement uses TRBV20-1 and TRBJ2-7, with 7 bases that match TRBD2. This CDR3 has 15 amino acids. V trimming: 0 bases; J trimming: 0 bases; junction bases outside the gene matches: 5. CDR1 DFQATT and CDR2 SNEGSKA come from the germline V gene (reference sequence). CDR3 loop: CSARDLAESSYEQYF. The CDR3 region has the DNA TGCAGTGCTAGAGATCTAGCGGAGAGCTCCTACGAGCAGTACTTC.

The chain combines TRBV3-1 with TRBJ2-7, with TRBD1 as a possible D gene (6 bases). V was pared by 4 bases and J by 4 bases, with 14 bases between. CDR3 length equals 14 residues. Looked up from germline, CDR1 is LGHDT and CDR2 is YNNKEL (reference sequence). The CDR3 loop reads CASSPTPGQYEQYF. Here the CDR3 DNA reads TGTGCCAGCAGCCCCACGCCGGGACAATACGAGCAGTACTTC.

This chain links TRBV14 with TRBJ2-7; D is perhaps TRBD1 or TRBD2 (5 bases each). Germline lookup yields CDR1 SGHDN and CDR2 FVKESK. V dropped 5 bases and J dropped 2 bases, with 13 bases sitting between them. CDR3 size: 14 residues. CDR3 protein: CASSVYTGPYEQYF. Written as DNA, the CDR3 is TGTGCCAGCAGCGTCTATACGGGACCCTACGAGCAGTACTTC.

This clonotype occurred a few times. As DNA, the CDR3 is TGCGCCAGCAGCTTCTCCGGGAACGAGCAGTACTTC. This encodes CASSFSGNEQYF. The V and J genes are TRBV5-1 and TRBJ2-7; possible D gene TRBD2, 5 bases. Trimming removed 2 bases at V and 5 bases at J, with 8 bases between. This CDR3 spans 12 amino acids. The germline gives CDR1 SGHRS, CDR2 YFSETQ. The full variable domain, rest sourced from reference TRBV5-1 and TRBJ2-7, is KAGVTQTPRYLIKTRGQQVTLSCSPISGHRSVSWYQQTPGQGLQFLFEYFSETQRNKGNFPGRFSGRQFSNSRSEMNVSTLELGDSALYLCASSFSGNEQYFGPGTRLTVT.

This sequence joins TRBV6-1 and TRBJ1-4; D is ambiguous. Germline V gives CDR1 MNHNS, CDR2 SASEGT. Trimming left V 3 bases short and J 5 bases short, with 10 bases between. This CDR3 is built from 14 residues. The CDR3 reads CASSDGVKNEKLFF. The DNA of the CDR3 is TGTGCCAGCAGTGACGGGGTAAAGAATGAAAAACTGTTTTTT.

The gene calls are TRBV7-9 and TRBJ2-7; TRBD1 aligns across 7 bases. The germline V gene has CDR1 SEHNR and CDR2 FQNEAQ (reference sequence). The trim removed 6 bases at V and 0 bases at J, leaving 11 bases unmatched. The CDR3 is 16 residues long. The CDR3: CASSQSEGALSYEQYF. In DNA form, the CDR3 reads TGTGCCAGCAGTCAAAGCGAGGGGGCCCTCTCCTACGAGCAGTACTTC.

The gene calls are TRBV27 and TRBJ1-2; possibly TRBD1 for D (6 bases). CDR3 length: 16 residues. The germline V gene has CDR1 MNHEY and CDR2 SMNVEV (reference sequence). Trimming pared 3 bases from V and 0 bases from J, leaving 14 bases between. CDR3 protein: CASSLAGDTANYGYTF. In DNA form, the CDR3 reads TGTGCCAGCAGTTTGGCCGGGGACACCGCTAACTATGGCTACACCTTC.

The chain carries TRBV6-5 and TRBJ2-7, with TRBD2 as a possible D gene (5 bases). The CDR3 extends over 11 amino acids. V dropped 8 bases and J dropped 9 bases, with 14 bases sitting between them. Germline V gene sequence: CDR1 MNHEY, CDR2 SVGAGI. The CDR3 sequence is CASSHGKGQYF. CDR3 DNA sequence: TGTGCCAGCTCTCACGGGAAGGGGCAGTACTTC.

The chain combines TRBV4-1 with TRBJ2-3, with D possibly being TRBD1 (6 bases). Between the trimmed V and J ends, which lost 0 bases and 5 bases, there was a span of 12 bases. CDR1 and CDR2 (germline): MGHRA, YSYEKL. The CDR3 is made up of 15 amino acids. CDR3 DNA: TGCGCCAGCAGCCAAGATCCAGGGGCGGGAGATACGCAGTATTTT. Protein product: CASSQDPGAGDTQYF.

The chain recombines TRBV5-1 with TRBJ2-3, with D possibly TRBD2 on 5 matching bases. V shed 7 bases and J shed 2 bases, with 17 bases lying between them. The CDR3 is 15 amino acids. Germline CDR1 SGHRS, CDR2 YFSETQ. The CDR3 reads CASSEVLAFTDTQYF. Here the CDR3 DNA reads TGCGCCAGCTCGGAGGTTCTGGCCTTCACAGATACGCAGTATTTT.

This sequence joins TRBV7-9 and TRBJ2-7; 8 bases fit TRBD2. V was clipped by 9 bases and J by 0 bases; unmatched bases: 7. Germline V CDR1 and CDR2: SEHNR, FQNEAQ (reference sequence). The CDR3 consists of 14 residues. The CDR3 DNA reads TGTGCCAGTGCGGGGGGTCCTAGCTCCTACGAGCAGTACTTC. Amino acid sequence: CASAGGPSSYEQYF.

V is TRBV28 and J is TRBJ2-3; D call uncertain. The CDR3 length is 15 residues. The V and J ends lost 5 bases and 0 bases respectively, with 12 bases between them. Germline lookup yields CDR1 MDHEN and CDR2 SYDVKM. The CDR3 DNA sequence: TGTGCCAGCAGTCCGGACGTCGCTAGCACAGATACGCAGTATTTT. It yields the protein CASSPDVASTDTQYF.

The V call is TRBV18, the J call TRBJ2-3; no definite D call. The CDR3 contains 15 residues. Trimming cost V 6 bases and J 4 bases, with 17 bases left between them. CDR1 is KGHSH, CDR2 LQKENI, per germline. The chain's CDR3 is CASSTVALKPDTQYF. CDR3 DNA sequence: TGTGCCAGCTCGACCGTGGCCCTCAAGCCAGATACGCAGTATTTT.

This rearrangement joins TRBV5-4 to TRBJ2-7; D might be TRBD1 (6 bases). The CDR3 spans 16 residues. Germline-derived CDR1 and CDR2 are SGHNT and YYREEE (reference sequence). V gave up 0 bases and J gave up 0 bases, with 13 bases separating them. CDR3 region: CASSLGDGQFSYEQYF. CDR3 DNA sequence: TGTGCCAGCAGCTTGGGGGATGGACAGTTCTCCTACGAGCAGTACTTC. Full variable domain (missing parts from reference TRBV5-4 and TRBJ2-7): ETGVTQSPTHLIKTRGQQVTLRCSSQSGHNTVSWYQQALGQGPQFIFQYYREEENGRGNFPPRFSGLQFPNYSSELNVNALELDDSALYLCASSLGDGQFSYEQYFGPGTRLTVT.

This clonotype turned up a few times. The V call is TRBV6-1, the J call TRBJ1-5; 7 positions agree with TRBD1. With V trimmed by 7 bases and J by 3 bases, 3 bases remained unmatched. Germline V gives CDR1 MNHNS, CDR2 SASEGT. The CDR3 extends over 13 amino acids. CDR3 residues: CASTDRVNQPQHF. CDR3 in DNA: TGTGCCAGCACAGACAGGGTCAATCAGCCCCAGCATTTT.